The source of this T cell receptor (beta chain) is a study of T cells after yellow fever vaccination (dated by TCRdb to the late 2010s). A note on the overall study: The SMART-Seq v4 Ultra Low Input RNA kit was used to prepare libraries from fractions with low cell numbers. To follow T-cell clones before and after primary and booster YFV17D yellow fever vaccination, bulk TCR alpha and beta repertoires were sequenced over time. The cohort comprised two healthy male donors, one aged 18 to 29 and one aged 30 to 40 years. Blood samples were taken at several timepoints before and after primary and secondary immunization, and bulk PBMC replicates and cell subsets were isolated. Here is what the overall study found, with its caveats: FACS-sorted repertoires could contain abundant contaminating clonotypes from the bulk population, so computational filtering was required. Because the study included only a couple of donors, the extent to which the findings can be generalized is limited. A small fraction of clonotypes appeared in both the CD4 and CD8 compartments, likely as a result of convergent recombination. After the booster, most clones that had expanded after primary vaccination were detected again (around 96% of CD4 and over 75% of CD8), suggesting broad maintenance of memory. Compared with the primary T-cell response, the secondary T-cell response was faster but weaker, reaching its peak on day 5 rather than on day 15.

The listed sequencing device is Illumina NovaSeq 6000. TCR cDNA was synthesized by 5'RACE template switching, through which a universal primer site and unique molecular identifiers were introduced. Priming for cDNA synthesis came from both the TCR alpha and TCR beta constant segments. Library amplification involved two PCR steps, and the second step added sample barcodes and sequencing adapters. Sequencing of libraries was performed on Illumina HiSeq 2500 (2x100 bp) or NovaSeq (2x150 bp). Turning to the authors' computational methods: Reads were demultiplexed and collapsed into UMI consensus sequences with MIGEC, and V(D)J alignment was performed with MiXCR. Clonotypes responding to the vaccine were identified with edgeR on replicate PBMC samples, with the criteria of FDR below 0.01 and a log2 fold change above 5 up to day 15. CD4 or CD8 identity was assigned to each bulk clonotype according to whether the clonotype was present at higher abundance in the sequenced CD4 repertoire or the sequenced CD8 repertoire. TCRdb trimmed the raw reads at Q25, called clones with MiXCR and kept productive beta chains. Each record represents a unique CDR3 protein, reported with the most common genes and DNA among its rows. V and J calls and clone size were set by TCRdb, not the authors. The sample table records a few hundred thousand distinct CDR3 sequences; around 4.1% of these occur just once. Approximately 24% of the sample is held by the ten biggest clonotypes.

The treatment or condition label for this specimen denotes: live attenuated yellow fever vaccine strain. At every blood-draw timepoint, two biological replicates of bulk PBMCs were collected. PBMCs were isolated from peripheral blood using a standard Ficoll-Paque protocol. TriZol was used to extract RNA from bulk PBMCs, from CD4 and CD8 fractions, and from dextramer-positive and dextramer-negative fractions. Of note for this clonotype: Its antigen has not been determined. No per-base quality is available; no much larger clone lies one base away.

V was cut back by 0 bases and J by 1 base, leaving a gap of 12 bases between them. From cysteine to phenylalanine, the CDR3 is 16 amino acids long. Of all the DNA, just the CDR3 is kept, 48 bases in frame from base 1. According to the germline V gene, CDR1 reads LGHNA and CDR2 reads YSLEER. The receptor was isolated from a young man who received the YFV17D yellow fever vaccine. The sequence is built from TRBV4-3 and TRBJ2-5, with the identity of the D gene unclear. This material consisted of PBMCs, taken 5 days after the yellow fever booster vaccination. The sequenced DNA: TGCGCCAGCAGCCAAGAGTTCCAAATGGGCCAAGAGACCCAGTACTTC. The resulting protein is CASSQEFQMGQETQYF.